Presented here are 3 T cell receptor beta chains from one specimen sequenced in a study of blood T cell repertoires in COVID-19. The data were produced by immunoSEQ multiplex PCR, yet TCRdb's version contains in-frame clones alone and is incomplete. Of a few hundred thousand clones in the sample, roughly 87% were seen once. Material for sequencing was PBMCs or T cells enriched from blood (not recorded which). The receptor source for this set is a woman aged 25-40 years who had recovered from COVID-19.

This rearrangement joins TRBV6-1 to TRBJ1-5; D may be TRBD1 (6 bases). V shed 1 base and J shed 7 bases, with 11 bases lying between them. The germline V gene encodes CDR1 MNHNS and CDR2 SASEGT. This CDR3 has 14 residues. CDR3 in DNA: TGTGCCAGCAGTGAAGGCAGGGGTCGACAGCCCCAGCATTTT. It yields the protein CASSEGRGRQPQHF.

V and J are TRBV7-6 and TRBJ2-5; 9 bases line up with TRBD2. Germline CDR1 is SGHVS and CDR2 is FNYEAQ. V lost 2 bases and J lost 1; bases outside the gene matches: 2. The CDR3 has 15 amino acids. The CDR3 reads CASSLRGLAQETQYF. CDR3 DNA: TGTGCCAGCAGCTTACGGGGACTAGCCCAAGAGACCCAGTACTTC.

The chain has TRBV3-1 (or the pseudogene TRBV3-2) and TRBJ2-5, with 13 bases aligning to TRBD2. CDR1 is LGHDT, CDR2 YNNKEL, per germline (reference sequence). Germline trimming cut 4 bases from V and 5 bases from J; bases unmatched to any gene: 7. The CDR3 has 16 residues. CDR3 nucleotide sequence: TGTGCCAGCAGCCTACTAGCGGGGGGGCCCGAGGAGACCCAGTACTTC. This translates into CASSLLAGGPEETQYF.